The sequence of this T cell receptor beta chain was determined in a study of T-cell reconstitution after alpha-beta-depleted transplantation in children. The CDR3 is 15 amino acids. The germline CDR1 and CDR2 sequences are SGHRS and YFSETQ. Trimming pared 0 bases from V and 2 bases from J, leaving 11 bases between. Unique molecular identifiers were incorporated during preparation of the TCRbeta library. TCRdb re-derived calls from the PCR reads in MiXCR, one entry per CDR3 protein. The sample holds approximately 240,000 distinct CDR3 sequences, approximately 9.5% seen once. The TCR sequence derives from a human donor who donated a stem cell graft to a child with acute lymphoblastic leukemia. The material sequenced was PBMCs from the stem cell graft donor, taken from the stem cell graft. V gene TRBV5-1 combines with J gene TRBJ2-5; D uncertain. The DNA for the CDR3 is TGCGCCAGCAGCTTGGTTTCTAAGGGTCAAGAGACCCAGTACTTC. As protein: CASSLVSKGQETQYF. The variable domain in full, completed from reference TRBV5-1 and TRBJ2-5, reads KAGVTQTPRYLIKTRGQQVTLSCSPISGHRSVSWYQQTPGQGLQFLFEYFSETQRNKGNFPGRFSGRQFSNSRSEMNVSTLELGDSALYLCASSLVSKGQETQYFGPGTRLLVL.